Shown below are 28 T cell receptor beta chains from a single sample sequenced in a study of preoperative IRX-2 immunotherapy in early breast cancer. As for treatment: preoperative locoregional IRX-2 cytokine immunotherapy. Only in-frame clones appear in the TCRdb table, and some are missing; sequencing was by immunoSEQ multiplex PCR. The sample holds fewer than 25,000 clones, about 90% seen once. Sequences were derived from tumor tissue, sampled after IRX-2 immunotherapy. The origin of the receptors is a human donor with breast cancer.

This chain connects TRBV13 to TRBJ1-3; D gene unclear. V shed 5 bases and J shed 6 bases, with 14 bases lying between them. Looked up from germline, CDR1 is PRHDT and CDR2 is FYEKMQ (reference sequence). This CDR3 has 14 residues. The CDR3 nucleotides are TGTGCCAGCAGCCGTAGGACCCGGGAAAACACCATATATTTT. As protein: CASSRRTRENTIYF.

This chain uses TRBV7-9 with TRBJ2-5, with D possibly being TRBD1 (7 bases). The CDR3 spans 17 residues. Trimming cost V 8 bases and J 0 bases, with 22 bases left between them. Germline V gene data show CDR1 as SEHNR and CDR2 as FQNEAQ (reference sequence). CDR3 bases: TGTGCCAGCCAAGTTGGGAGTGGAGGGGGCCACCAAGAGACCCAGTACTTC. This translates into CASQVGSGGGHQETQYF.

The rearrangement joins TRBV7-8 to TRBJ2-1; 12 nucleotides match TRBD1. The trim removed 1 base at V and 0 bases at J, leaving 16 bases unmatched. Per the germline V gene, CDR1 is SGHVS and CDR2 is FQNEAQ. The CDR3 runs 22 residues. CDR3: CASSLVNRGRDRGLHSYNEQFF. CDR3 nucleotide sequence: TGTGCCAGCAGCTTAGTGAATAGGGGCCGGGACAGGGGGCTTCACTCCTACAATGAGCAGTTCTTC.

This sequence joins TRBV14 and TRBJ2-1; 7 positions match TRBD1. The CDR3 consists of 16 residues. After removal of 1 base from V and 4 bases from J, the junction contained 7 bases not matched to a gene. Germline values: CDR1 SGHDN, CDR2 FVKESK. This CDR3 is CASSQGPGQIYNEQFF. The DNA of the CDR3 is TGTGCCAGCAGCCAAGGCCCGGGACAGATTTACAATGAGCAGTTCTTC.

This clone has only one observation. The V gene is TRBV10-2, the J gene TRBJ1-2; tentative D call: TRBD1 (5 bases). CDR3 length: 16 residues. Germline loops: CDR1 WSHSY, CDR2 SAAADI. V was shortened by 0 bases and J by 4 bases, with 15 bases between the two germline ends. The CDR3 DNA follows: TGCGCCAGCAGTGAGTCGTCCGGGACTGAGGGCTATGGCTACACCTTC. The encoded protein is CASSESSGTEGYGYTF.

V usage is TRBV9 and J usage is TRBJ2-1, with 12 bases fitting TRBD2. The junction had 3 bases not matched to a gene; V was cut back by 0 bases and J by 8 bases. Germline CDR1 SGDLS, CDR2 YYNGEE. CDR3 length: 15 residues. The CDR3 sequence: CASSVAASGGDEQFF. CDR3 DNA: TGTGCCAGCAGCGTAGCGGCTAGCGGGGGGGATGAGCAGTTCTTC. Full variable domain (missing parts from reference TRBV9 and TRBJ2-1): DSGVTQTPKHLITATGQRVTLRCSPRSGDLSVYWYQQSLDQGLQFLIQYYNGEERAKGNILERFSAQQFPDLHSELNLSSLELGDSALYFCASSVAASGGDEQFFGPGTRLTVL.

This chain's CDR3 is CASTSPFDVNYGYTF. CDR3 nucleotide sequence: TGTGCCAGTACCTCGCCCTTCGACGTAAACTATGGCTACACCTTC. V usage is TRBV19 and J usage is TRBJ1-2; D uncertain. Looked up from germline, CDR1 is LNHDA and CDR2 is SQIVND (reference sequence). CDR3 length: 15 amino acids. V lost 7 bases to trimming and J lost 2 bases, with 17 bases between them.

The chain uses TRBV19 and TRBJ2-3; 10 bases match TRBD2. V trimming: 4 bases; J trimming: 6 bases; junction bases outside the gene matches: 4. The germline V gene encodes CDR1 LNHDA and CDR2 SQIVND (reference sequence). The CDR3 is 14 amino acids. The CDR3 region is CASSTGLASDTQYF. The DNA for the CDR3 is TGTGCCAGTAGTACGGGACTAGCGTCCGATACGCAGTATTTT.

This clone was detected only a few times. Sequence at one end of the junction differs from germline and may be a read error. The chain links TRBV4-1 to TRBJ1-1, with D hard to call. The CDR3 spans 12 residues. The V gene's germline CDR1 is MGHRA and CDR2 YSYEKL. Here the CDR3 DNA reads TGTGCCAGCAGCCCTTGGAGCGGGGAAGCTTTCTTT. It encodes CASSPWSGEAFF.

This clone is medium-sized (0.01 to 0.1%). The genes are TRBV7-9 and TRBJ1-2, with unresolved D. The CDR3 runs 14 residues. Germline V gene lookup returns CDR1 SEHNR and CDR2 FQNEAQ (reference sequence). V was cut by 1 base and J by 8 bases, with 14 bases left in between. The CDR3 here is CASSLGLTRQGYTF. The CDR3 coding sequence is TGTGCCAGCAGCTTAGGGTTGACAAGACAAGGCTACACCTTC.

The chain links TRBV7-9 to TRBJ1-4; no clear D gene. V was cut by 5 bases and J by 4 bases, with 11 bases left in between. This CDR3 is built from 14 residues. Germline V gene sequence: CDR1 SEHNR, CDR2 FQNEAQ (reference sequence). CDR3 loop: CASSNMIGNEKLFF. DNA for the CDR3: TGTGCCAGCAGCAACATGATTGGTAATGAAAAACTGTTTTTT. The whole variable domain, filled in from reference TRBV7-9 and TRBJ1-4, reads DTGVSQNPRHKITKRGQNVTFRCDPISEHNRLYWYRQTLGQGPEFLTYFQNEAQLEKSRLLSDRFSAERPKGSFSTLEIQRTEQGDSAMYLCASSNMIGNEKLFFGSGTQLSVL.

The genes are TRBV10-3 and TRBJ2-2, with D unclear. V dropped 2 bases and J dropped 6 bases, with 10 bases sitting between them. Germline V CDR1 and CDR2: ENHRY, SYGVKD. The CDR3 runs 14 residues. The CDR3 DNA follows: TGTGCCATCAGTGAGCAGGCCACCGCCGGGGAGCTGTTTTTT. Translation: CAISEQATAGELFF.

The V gene is TRBV6-1, the J gene TRBJ1-2; D is possibly TRBD1 (6 bases). Germline V gives CDR1 MNHNS, CDR2 SASEGT. V was clipped by 6 bases and J by 5 bases, with 19 bases between them. This CDR3 is built from 15 residues. The DNA for the CDR3 is TGTGCCAGCAGAGCCAGCTTACAGGGATCGTATGGCTACACCTTC. This gives the protein CASRASLQGSYGYTF.

V gene TRBV30 combines with J gene TRBJ2-5; 10 nucleotides match TRBD2. CDR1 is GTSNPN and CDR2 is SVGIG in the germline V gene (reference sequence). Trimming cost V 3 bases and J 5 bases; bases outside gene matches: 6. This CDR3 spans 14 amino acids. CDR3 nucleotide sequence: TGTGCCTGGAGAGCGGGGGGGCCCCGGGAGACCCAGTACTTC. Translating gives CAWRAGGPRETQYF. The variable domain in full, with the rest retrieved from reference TRBV30 and TRBJ2-5, is SQTIHQWPATLVQPVGSPLSLECTVEGTSNPNLYWYRQAAGRGLQLLFYSVGIGQISSEVPQNLSASRPQDRQFILSSKKLLLSDSGFYLCAWRAGGPRETQYFGPGTRLLVL.

The chain carries TRBV11-3 and TRBJ1-1, with D maybe TRBD1 (5 bases). Germline loops: CDR1 SGHNT, CDR2 YENEEA. This CDR3 is 14 amino acids long. The germline V and J ends were trimmed by 5 bases and 4 bases, with 14 bases remaining between them. For the CDR3, the DNA is TGTGCCAGCAGCCCAGAGCCAGGGAGCACTGAAGCTTTCTTT. This translates into CASSPEPGSTEAFF.

The chain couples TRBV5-4 to TRBJ1-2, with D unclear. The germline V gene encodes CDR1 SGHNT and CDR2 YYREEE (reference sequence). The V end lost 0 bases, the J end lost 7 bases, and 10 bases lay between the germline ends. The CDR3 covers 13 residues. The CDR3 region is CASSLAEPTGYTF. For the CDR3, the DNA is TGTGCCAGCAGCTTGGCCGAGCCCACTGGCTACACCTTC.

This chain uses TRBV6-4 with TRBJ1-2; 7 bases match TRBD1. J was trimmed by 3 bases and V by 6 bases; bases with no gene match: 16. Germline-derived CDR1 and CDR2 are MRHNA and SNTAGT. There are 17 residues in the CDR3. This CDR3 is CASSDPLTGQEDYGYTF. The DNA of the CDR3 is TGTGCCAGCAGCGACCCCCTGACAGGGCAGGAGGACTATGGCTACACCTTC.

CDR3 amino acids: CASSGGGLAGSSGTQYF. CDR3 coding DNA: TGTGCCAGCAGCGGGGGGGGACTAGCGGGGTCTTCAGGGACCCAGTACTTC. The chain has TRBV9 and TRBJ2-5; 13 nucleotides agree with TRBD2. The junction had 12 bases not matched to a gene; V was cut back by 3 bases and J by 7 bases. This CDR3 has 17 amino acids. Per germline, CDR1 SGDLS and CDR2 YYNGEE.

V is TRBV28 and J is TRBJ2-3; TRBD2 matches 8 bases. Germline lookup yields CDR1 MDHEN and CDR2 SYDVKM. Trimming removed 4 bases from V and 4 bases from J; junction bases left unmatched: 19. The CDR3 has 19 amino acids. The CDR3 spells CASSSTGGGPPLFPDTQYF. The CDR3 DNA is TGTGCCAGCAGTTCCACGGGCGGGGGGCCCCCCCTTTTCCCAGATACGCAGTATTTT. Variable domain in full (rest from reference TRBV28 and TRBJ2-3): DVKVTQSSRYLVKRTGEKVFLECVQDMDHENMFWYRQDPGLGLRLIYFSYDVKMKEKGDIPEGYSVSREKKERFSLILESASTNQTSMYLCASSSTGGGPPLFPDTQYFGPGTRLTVL.

J is TRBJ2-7 and V is TRBV6-1, with 8 positions matching TRBD1. Trimming at V came to 6 bases and at J to 4 bases, leaving 8 bases not matched to a gene. There are 14 residues in the CDR3. Germline-derived CDR1 and CDR2 are MNHNS and SASEGT. In DNA form, the CDR3 reads TGTGCCAGCAGACCATGGACAGGGCAATACGAGCAGTACTTC. This gives the protein CASRPWTGQYEQYF.

This clone turned up a few times. The same CDR3 arises from other DNA sequences in this sample as well. This chain uses TRBV5-1 with TRBJ2-5; 13 bases align to TRBD2. This CDR3 is built from 16 residues. J gave up 2 bases and V 0 bases, and 1 base lay outside the gene matches. The V gene's germline CDR1 is SGHRS and CDR2 YFSETQ. As DNA, the CDR3 is TGCGCCAGCAGCTTGGGACTAGCGGGGGGACAAGAGACCCAGTACTTC. Its translation: CASSLGLAGGQETQYF.

The J gene is TRBJ2-5, the V gene TRBV13, with D tentatively TRBD1 (5 bases). Germline CDR1 PRHDT, CDR2 FYEKMQ (reference sequence). The V and J ends lost 0 bases and 2 bases respectively, with 10 bases between them. This CDR3 is 15 amino acids long. CDR3 loop: CASSLGQGRQETQYF. CDR3 DNA: TGTGCCAGCAGCTTAGGCCAGGGCAGACAAGAGACCCAGTACTTC.

The rearrangement uses TRBV5-4 and TRBJ2-5; D might be TRBD2 (5 bases). This CDR3 spans 14 amino acids. From germline, CDR1 is SGHNT and CDR2 YYREEE (reference sequence). The germline V and J ends were trimmed by 0 bases and 5 bases, with 11 bases remaining between them. For the CDR3, the DNA is TGTGCCAGCAGCTTGGAGCTAGCCGCGGAGACCCAGTACTTC. Amino acid sequence: CASSLELAAETQYF.

V is TRBV10-1 and J is TRBJ2-1; no clear D gene. Germline lookup yields CDR1 WNHNN and CDR2 SYGVQD (reference sequence). The CDR3 is 12 amino acids. V dropped 3 bases and J dropped 8 bases, with 8 bases sitting between them. The DNA for the CDR3 is TGCGCCAGCAGTGACGGTCGGGATGAGCAGTTCTTC. Translation: CASSDGRDEQFF.

This clone was observed once. The rearrangement links TRBV19 to TRBJ1-2; 9 bases fit TRBD1. The CDR3 is made up of 18 amino acids. Trimming cost V 9 bases and J 8 bases; bases outside gene matches: 25. Germline-derived CDR1 and CDR2 are LNHDA and SQIVND (reference sequence). CDR3 protein: CARPLRDRVCPTQGGYTF. The CDR3 nucleotides read TGTGCCAGGCCCCTCCGGGACAGGGTTTGTCCGACACAAGGCGGCTACACCTTC. The variable domain in full, with the rest retrieved from reference TRBV19 and TRBJ1-2, is DGGITQSPKYLFRKEGQNVTLSCEQNLNHDAMYWYRQDPGQGLRLIYYSQIVNDFQKGDIAEGYSVSREKKESFPLTVTSAQKNPTAFYLCARPLRDRVCPTQGGYTFGSGTRLTVV.

V gene TRBV4-1 combines with J gene TRBJ1-3; 8 bases map to TRBD1. Germline lookup yields CDR1 MGHRA and CDR2 YSYEKL. V lost 1 base, J lost 4 bases, and 6 bases stayed unmatched. The CDR3 loop spans 16 amino acids. CDR3 sequence (DNA): TGCGCCAGCAGCCAAGGACAGGGGACTCCAGGAAACACCATATATTTT. Its protein is CASSQGQGTPGNTIYF.

The chain couples TRBV18 to TRBJ2-5; 7 bases match TRBD1. This CDR3 is 14 amino acids long. CDR1 and CDR2 from the germline V gene are KGHSH and LQKENI. The ends lost 3 bases at V and 1 base at J; junction bases unmatched: 2. The CDR3 DNA reads TGTGCCAGCTCACCCTGGGACAGCCAAGAGACCCAGTACTTC. Protein product: CASSPWDSQETQYF.

This clone was counted once. V gene TRBV6-1 combines with J gene TRBJ2-3; 9 nucleotides agree with TRBD2. Trimming took 8 bases from V and 4 from J; bases not matched to a gene: 7. Germline CDR1 reads MNHNS; CDR2 reads SASEGT. The CDR3 consists of 14 residues. CDR3 sequence: CASGLGGGADTQYF. As DNA, the CDR3 is TGTGCCAGCGGTTTGGGCGGGGGGGCAGATACGCAGTATTTT.